Listed below are T cell receptor beta chains from one sample, sequenced in a study of PD-1 blockade in mismatch repair-deficient tumors. Method: immunoSEQ multiplex PCR; TCRdb's copy keeps in-frame clones and lacks some. The table shows tens of thousands of clones, with 78% occurring only once. The sequencing used peripheral blood, collected 4 weeks after starting pembrolizumab. The receptors derive from an adult with mismatch repair-deficient cancer. The CDR3 runs from the conserved cysteine through the conserved F or W. Fields, in order: J gene, V gene, D gene, clone size, CDR3 DNA, CDR3 protein. The D gene is left open where the match is weak. Only part of the rows carry a size: once, few, many, or a class if the clone is expanded.

J: TRBJ2-3
V: TRBV19
D: NA
size: NA
DNA: TGTGCCAGTAGTAACCAAGTAACGCAGTATTTT
CDR3: CASSNQVTQYF

J: TRBJ2-7
V: TRBV7-6
D: TRBD2
size: NA
DNA: TGTGCCAGCAGCTTACGACTAGCGGGAGCGGAAGAGCAGTACTTC
CDR3: CASSLRLAGAEEQYF

J: TRBJ2-7
V: TRBV27
D: NA
size: once
DNA: TGTGCCAGCAGTTTACGGGGACGCAGCTACGAGCAGTACTTC
CDR3: CASSLRGRSYEQYF

J: TRBJ2-7
V: TRBV19
D: NA
size: NA
DNA: TGTGCCAGTAGTGGCCGGGACCTGACCTACGAGCAGTACTTC
CDR3: CASSGRDLTYEQYF

J: TRBJ2-3
V: TRBV11-3
D: TRBD1
size: NA
DNA: TGTGCCAGCAGCCAGGACAGGGACGTCGCAGATACGCAGTATTTT
CDR3: CASSQDRDVADTQYF

J: TRBJ2-3
V: TRBV11-2
D: NA
size: NA
DNA: TGTGCCAGCAGCGAGCGGGACAGAAGCACAGATACGCAGTATTTT
CDR3: CASSERDRSTDTQYF

J: TRBJ2-3
V: TRBV2
D: NA
size: few
DNA: TGTGCCAGCAAAGCGGGTGGCTCCATCAGTACGCAGTATTTT
CDR3: CASKAGGSISTQYF

J: TRBJ2-7
V: TRBV6-5
D: TRBD1
size: NA
DNA: TGTGCCAGCAGTTCCGGGACAGGAACCTACGAGCAGTACTTC
CDR3: CASSSGTGTYEQYF

J: TRBJ2-7
V: TRBV19
D: NA
size: NA
DNA: TGTGCCAGTAGTCCTACCAAGCTATACTTCGAGCAGTACTTC
CDR3: CASSPTKLYFEQYF

J: TRBJ1-4
V: TRBV7-8
D: NA
size: NA
DNA: TGTGCCAGCAGCTTAAGAACTGAACTTAATGAAAAACTGTTTTTT
CDR3: CASSLRTELNEKLFF

J: TRBJ2-3
V: TRBV11-3
D: NA
size: NA
DNA: TGTGCCAGCAGCTATTTGACAGGTTTAACAGATACGCAGTATTTT
CDR3: CASSYLTGLTDTQYF

J: TRBJ2-3
V: TRBV5-4
D: NA
size: once
DNA: TGTGCCAGCAGCTCCCCCCTAAGCACAGATACGCAGTATTTT
CDR3: CASSSPLSTDTQYF

J: TRBJ2-1
V: TRBV6-1
D: TRBD2
size: NA
DNA: TGTGCCAGCAGTGAAGTTGGACTAGCGGGAGGGAATGAGCAGTTCTTC
CDR3: CASSEVGLAGGNEQFF

J: TRBJ1-4
V: TRBV9
D: NA
size: NA
DNA: TGTGCCAGCAGCGCTGGGGGGGCGGGGCGTGAAAAACTGTTTTTT
CDR3: CASSAGGAGREKLFF

J: TRBJ2-3
V: TRBV15
D: NA
size: once
DNA: TGTGCCACCAGCAGAGAGGGTGGGGGGGATACGCAGTATTTT
CDR3: CATSREGGGDTQYF

J: TRBJ2-1
V: TRBV6-6
D: NA
size: NA
DNA: TGTGCCAGCAGTTACTCGTCGGGGCAGGCCAATGAGCAGTTCTTC
CDR3: CASSYSSGQANEQFF

J: TRBJ2-6
V: TRBV7-9
D: NA
size: NA
DNA: TGTGCCAGCGGACAGAGCTCTGGGGCCAACGTCCTGACTTTC
CDR3: CASGQSSGANVLTF

J: TRBJ2-1
V: TRBV19
D: NA
size: NA
DNA: TGTGCCAGTAGTATCCGGGACATTCGCAATGAGCAGTTCTTC
CDR3: CASSIRDIRNEQFF

J: TRBJ1-2
V: TRBV6-1
D: NA
size: NA
DNA: TGTGCCAGCAGTGATCAGGGCGGCTATGGCTACACCTTC
CDR3: CASSDQGGYGYTF

J: TRBJ2-7
V: TRBV11-3
D: NA
size: few
DNA: TGTGCCAGCAGCCAAGATAGCGGCACTCTCTACGAGCAGTACTTC
CDR3: CASSQDSGTLYEQYF

J: TRBJ1-5
V: TRBV6-1
D: TRBD1
size: NA
DNA: TGTGCCAGCAGTGAAGGACAGGGTCGTGGCAATCAGCCCCAGCATTTT
CDR3: CASSEGQGRGNQPQHF

J: TRBJ1-1
V: TRBV7-6
D: NA
size: few
DNA: TGTGCCAGCAGCTTAGCTGACAGGCAAGTAGCTTTCTTT
CDR3: CASSLADRQVAFF

J: TRBJ1-3
V: TRBV4-2
D: NA
size: NA
DNA: TGTGCCAGCAGCCGAGTGGTTGGAAACACCATATATTTT
CDR3: CASSRVVGNTIYF

J: TRBJ1-3
V: TRBV18
D: TRBD1
size: NA
DNA: TGTGCCAGCTCACCAATCCAGAGGACAGGGGCCTCCTCTGGAAACACCATATATTTT
CDR3: CASSPIQRTGASSGNTIYF

J: TRBJ2-2
V: TRBV7-3
D: TRBD2
size: NA
DNA: TGTGCCAGCAGCCTAGGACTAGCGGGAGCTGTCGGGGAGCTGTTTTTT
CDR3: CASSLGLAGAVGELFF

J: TRBJ2-7
V: TRBV6-5
D: TRBD1
size: once
DNA: TGTGCCAGCAGTAGGAGGACAGGGCTCTCCTACGAGCAGTACTTC
CDR3: CASSRRTGLSYEQYF

J: TRBJ2-1
V: TRBV14
D: NA
size: NA
DNA: TGTGCCAGCAGCCAGTCCCTCGGGGCCGAGCAGTTCTTC
CDR3: CASSQSLGAEQFF

J: TRBJ1-1
V: TRBV5-5
D: NA
size: NA
DNA: TGTGCCAGCAGCTTGGCTCCAGGCTCTGTGAACACTGAAGCTTTCTTT
CDR3: CASSLAPGSVNTEAFF

J: TRBJ2-5
V: TRBV10-2
D: TRBD1
size: NA
DNA: TGCGCCAGCAGTAAGGACAGGGGGCCAGAGGAGACCCAGTACTTC
CDR3: CASSKDRGPEETQYF

J: TRBJ2-5
V: TRBV15
D: TRBD2
size: NA
DNA: TGTGCCACCAGCAGAGATACGGGGGGCCAAGAGACCCAGTACTTC
CDR3: CATSRDTGGQETQYF

J: TRBJ2-7
V: TRBV28
D: NA
size: NA
DNA: TGTGCCAGCAGTTTTGTATGGAGCTCCTACGAGCAGTACTTC
CDR3: CASSFVWSSYEQYF

J: TRBJ1-1
V: TRBV29-1
D: NA
size: few
DNA: TGCAGCGTTGTAAAAGGGCACACTGAAGCTTTCTTT
CDR3: CSVVKGHTEAFF

J: TRBJ1-6
V: TRBV6-5
D: NA
size: once
DNA: TGTGCCAGCAGGCGACAGCTTTCACCCCTCCACTTT
CDR3: CASRRQLSPLHF

J: TRBJ1-3
V: TRBV19
D: NA
size: NA
DNA: TGTGCCAGTAGTATTCTCACCTTGACAAGGAGGGCCACGACCGCATCTGGAAACACCATATATTTT
CDR3: CASSILTLTRRATTASGNTIYF

J: TRBJ2-3
V: TRBV7-6
D: TRBD2
size: NA
DNA: TGTGCCAGCAGCTTGGGACTAGCGGGAGAAAAGAGGGATACGCAGTATTTT
CDR3: CASSLGLAGEKRDTQYF

J: TRBJ1-2
V: TRBV7-2
D: NA
size: NA
DNA: TGTGCCAGCAGCGCCCTGATCGGAATCTATGGCTACACCTTC
CDR3: CASSALIGIYGYTF

J: TRBJ2-5
V: TRBV13
D: NA
size: NA
DNA: TGTGCCAGCAGCTTAGGCCTTGAAGAGACCCAGTACTTC
CDR3: CASSLGLEETQYF

J: TRBJ2-1
V: TRBV28
D: TRBD2
size: NA
DNA: TGTGCCAGCAGTCTCTACCTGGGGGCTAGCGGGGCCTTAAATGAGCAGTTCTTC
CDR3: CASSLYLGASGALNEQFF

J: TRBJ2-7
V: TRBV2
D: TRBD2
size: NA
DNA: TGTGCCAGCAGTGAAGAAGGGACTAGCTACGAGCAGTACTTC
CDR3: CASSEEGTSYEQYF

J: TRBJ2-7
V: TRBV29-1
D: TRBD1
size: NA
DNA: TGCAGCGTTACGGGACAGGGGGCCTACGAGCAGTACTTC
CDR3: CSVTGQGAYEQYF

J: TRBJ2-3
V: TRBV7-3
D: TRBD1
size: NA
DNA: TGTGCCAGCGGACGGGACAGAGCAGATACGCAGTATTTT
CDR3: CASGRDRADTQYF

J: TRBJ1-1
V: TRBV7-3
D: NA
size: NA
DNA: TGTGCCAGCAGCCGGGACCGGAACACTGAAGCTTTCTTT
CDR3: CASSRDRNTEAFF

J: TRBJ1-1
V: TRBV7-3
D: TRBD1
size: NA
DNA: TGTGCCAGCAGCTTAGGCGGACAGGCCAACATGAACACTGAAGCTTTCTTT
CDR3: CASSLGGQANMNTEAFF

J: TRBJ2-4
V: TRBV5-8
D: NA
size: NA
DNA: TGTGCCAGCAGCCCGGACACCGCCGGAGACATTCAGTACTTC
CDR3: CASSPDTAGDIQYF

J: TRBJ1-1
V: TRBV29-1
D: NA
size: NA
DNA: TGCAGCGTTGGTGAACGGTACACTGAAGCTTTCTTT
CDR3: CSVGERYTEAFF

J: TRBJ2-3
V: TRBV11-3
D: NA
size: once
DNA: TGTGCCAGCAGCTTAGGGCCATTGATGAAGGCAGATACGCAGTATTTT
CDR3: CASSLGPLMKADTQYF

J: TRBJ2-4
V: TRBV19
D: NA
size: few
DNA: TGTGCCAGTAGTATAGGCGGGACACCATCCAAAAACATTCAGTACTTC
CDR3: CASSIGGTPSKNIQYF

J: TRBJ2-3
V: TRBV5-1
D: TRBD1
size: NA
DNA: TGCGCCAGCAGCTTGGACACAGGGGGAGGCACAGATACGCAGTATTTT
CDR3: CASSLDTGGGTDTQYF